The TCR beta chain described here comes from a study of beta chain features in type 1 diabetes (dated by TCRdb to 2016 to 2019). In the study overall: Mean age, gender distribution, total cell number and subset yield did not differ between patients and healthy donors. In the study, TCRB repertoires of sorted circulating CD4+ T cell subsets from recently diagnosed type 1 diabetes patients were compared with those of matched healthy donors. A total of 107,917,701 sorted cells were examined across all samples, and RNA yield correlated strongly with the number of cells per subset. Whereas all 30 or so donors provided naive and central memory subsets, regulatory and stem cell-like memory subsets were isolated from just 8 patients and about 8 healthy donors.

The entire isolated RNA was reverse transcribed using the High Capacity cDNA Reverse Transcription Kit, and thus expressed TCRB transcripts were sequenced. Naive, central memory and regulatory T cell samples underwent deep immunoSEQ sequencing, averaging about 3.57 million total reads per sample. Sorted cells were lysed in RLT buffer and RNA was extracted with DNase-treated RNeasy Micro or Mini kits, depending on cell number. To prevent cross-contamination, each cell subset was processed individually, whereas patient and healthy donor samples were processed jointly. The immunoSEQ multiplex PCR was used to amplify TCRB sequences from cDNA, yielding 87-bp fragments that span the CDR3 region. Amplicons were sequenced on the Illumina HiSeq platform. Per the original workflow: PCR bias was corrected computationally using synthetic template baselines, and reads within Hamming distance 2 were collapsed, with unmergeable singletons discarded. By aligning reads against IMGT, V, D and J genes, CDR3 length, and insertions or deletions at six rearrangement sites were assigned. Within each subset, clonotype counts were normalized to sorted cell number, and only after that were true diversity and Gini coefficients computed with the tcR R package. The overlap coefficient, calculated on TCRB nucleotide sequences, was used to quantify repertoire sharing. Out-of-frame TCRB sequences from naive cells were analyzed to stand in for the pre-selection repertoire. What TCRdb holds here is the immuneACCESS table cut down to in-frame rearrangements. Part of the clones is not present; checked against another copy, under half of the missing clones reflect an unresolved V gene, and the others are unexplained. V and J calls and clone size are given by that table; D and trimming were obtained from the DNA. Present in this sample are some 200,000 clones, approximately 16% of which were seen just once. The ten biggest clones cover approximately 0.081% of the sample.

The research as a whole found: Shorter templates might be favored by PCR, yet because patient and control samples were amplified and corrected together, any such skew would affect both groups equally. At VDJ recombination sites, patients with type 1 diabetes made fewer insertions and deleted more nucleotides, a pattern implying thymic rearrangement abnormalities. Because cDNA was sequenced instead of genomic DNA, highly expressing activated cells could be over-represented, though the groups showed no difference in activation or CD3 levels. Because the HLA sub-analyses included only small numbers of individuals, any influence of HLA type on TCRB rearrangement was left unresolved. Naive, central memory and regulatory TCRB repertoires appeared to be more alike among patients than among healthy donors. A moderate but significant shortening of TCRB CDR3 length was observed in type 1 diabetes patients in all four CD4+ subsets.

Of note for this clone: The antigen it binds to is not known. It has no much larger one-base neighbor in the sample; base qualities were not kept.

The junction carries 13 bases between V and J, which are trimmed by 4 bases and 3 bases respectively. Including cysteine and phenylalanine, the CDR3 has 15 amino acids. CDR3 DNA is the only sequence kept; it has 45 bases, read in frame from the first base. CDR1 is given as KGHSH and CDR2 as LQKENI, both from the germline V gene. A single peripheral blood draw of around 0.11 L on average was collected from each donor into heparinised tubes. A BD FACSAria II was used to sort naive, central memory, regulatory and stem cell-like memory CD4+ T cells with a panel that included CD45RO, CCR7, CD25, CD127, CD95 and CD27. Every sorted population had a purity above 95%. PBMCs were isolated right away by Lymphoprep density gradient centrifugation and were stained directly, without culture. To minimize batch effects, samples were stained and sorted in pairs, one healthy donor with one patient per experiment.

This TCR derives from a man in his thirties or forties with type 1 diabetes. The sample comprised naive CD4+ T cells from blood. Sample cell subset or site, as interpreted from the label and publication: true naive CD4+ T cells. In this chain, TRBV18 is recombined with TRBJ2-1; the D segment is perhaps TRBD1 or TRBD2, each sharing 5 matched bases. The sequenced DNA is TGTGCCAGCTCACGAGGGGCAGGTGACTACAATGAGCAGTTCTTC. The translation is CASSRGAGDYNEQFF.